The 10 T cell receptor beta chains presented below share a single source sample, sequenced in a study of T cell changes during pregnancy in multiple sclerosis. Generated by immunoSEQ multiplex PCR, the TCRdb table keeps only in-frame clones and is missing some. The repertoire includes roughly 30,000 clones, more than 85% of them detected once, and 3.5% sits in the top ten. The specimen comprised CD4+ T cells from peripheral blood mononuclear cells, sampled in the first trimester of pregnancy. All receptors derive from a female donor in good health, enrolled as a control in a pregnancy study.

This chain joins TRBV11-3 and TRBJ2-3; the D is unclear. The CDR3 sequence is 13 residues long. V lost 3 bases and J 3 bases, leaving 7 bases between the germline ends. Germline values: CDR1 SGHNT, CDR2 YENEEA. The CDR3 loop is CASSLASTDTQYF. For the CDR3, the DNA is TGTGCCAGCAGCTTGGCTAGTACAGATACGCAGTATTTT.

V usage is TRBV28 and J usage is TRBJ1-5; 8 nucleotides line up with TRBD1. Trimming at V came to 6 bases and at J to 2 bases, leaving 9 bases not matched to a gene. The germline CDR1 and CDR2 sequences are MDHEN and SYDVKM. The CDR3 covers 16 residues. DNA of the CDR3: TGTGCCAGCAGCAGTTACAGGGGGGCACGCAATCAGCCCCAGCATTTT. This translates into CASSSYRGARNQPQHF.

CDR3 in amino acids: CASSLQGSYNEQFF. CDR3 DNA: TGTGCCAGCAGCTTACAGGGGAGTTACAATGAGCAGTTCTTC. J is TRBJ2-1 and V is TRBV7-2, with D maybe TRBD1 (6 bases). Trimming stripped 2 bases from V and 4 bases from J, with 9 bases between. Germline CDR1 is SGHTA and CDR2 is FQGNSA. The CDR3 is made up of 14 amino acids.

The chain employs TRBV21-1 and TRBJ2-3; the DNA was not used to check the table's D call, TRBD2. TRBV21-1 is given as a pseudogene. The CDR3 runs to 17 residues. The CDR3, as DNA: TGTGCCAGCAGCAAAGGACGGCTCCGGACTAGCACAGATACGCAGTATTTT. It specifies CASSKGRLRTSTDTQYF.

V is TRBV30 and J is TRBJ1-6; TRBD1 agrees at 8 bases. V shed 0 bases and J 2 bases; nucleotides not matched to a gene: 12. CDR1 GTSNPN and CDR2 SVGIG come from the germline V gene (reference sequence). This CDR3 is built from 19 residues. The CDR3 here is CAWSVRGRGLATYNSPLHF. The CDR3 DNA reads TGTGCCTGGAGTGTACGCGGCAGGGGGCTAGCCACCTATAATTCACCCCTCCACTTT.

This clone was observed once. V and J are TRBV19 and TRBJ2-1; TRBD1 matches at 12 bases. J was trimmed by 5 bases and V by 3 bases; bases with no gene match: 5. CDR3 size: 16 residues. The germline CDR1 and CDR2 sequences are LNHDA and SQIVND (reference sequence). The CDR3 loop reads CASSIGTGGLNNEQFF. In DNA, the CDR3 is TGTGCCAGTAGTATCGGGACAGGGGGCCTTAACAATGAGCAGTTCTTC.

This chain uses TRBV19 with TRBJ1-3; the D gene is possibly TRBD1 (5 bases). CDR3 size: 15 residues. With 3 bases removed from V and 1 base from J, the gap between germline ends came to 10 bases. Looked up from germline, CDR1 is LNHDA and CDR2 is SQIVND (reference sequence). The CDR3 bases are TGTGCCAGTAGTATTGGGGCAACGTCTGGAAACACCATATATTTT. Its translation is CASSIGATSGNTIYF.

This chain connects TRBV2 to TRBJ2-1; D gene unclear. The germline CDR1 and CDR2 sequences are SNHLY and FYNNEI. CDR3 size: 13 residues. Deletions cut 6 bases from V and 2 bases from J, with 8 bases between. CDR3 nucleotides: TGTGCCAGCAGGAGCGCAACCTACAATGAGCAGTTCTTC. This encodes CASRSATYNEQFF. The entire variable domain, with the rest obtained from reference TRBV2 and TRBJ2-1, is as follows: EPEVTQTPSHQVTQMGQEVILRCVPISNHLYFYWYRQILGQKVEFLVSFYNNEISEKSEIFDDQFSVERPDGSNFTLKIRSTKLEDSAMYFCASRSATYNEQFFGPGTRLTVL.

The V gene is TRBV9, the J gene TRBJ1-1; 8 nucleotides match TRBD1. Germline CDR1 reads SGDLS; CDR2 reads YYNGEE. The CDR3 totals 14 residues. Unmatched junction bases numbered 2, after V lost 3 bases and J lost 1 base. CDR3: CASSEGTGNTEAFF. In nucleotides, the CDR3 is TGTGCCAGCAGCGAGGGGACAGGGAACACTGAAGCTTTCTTT.

The chain is built from TRBV28 and TRBJ1-2; D remains ambiguous. This CDR3 is built from 12 residues. V was pared by 4 bases and J by 5 bases, with 8 bases between. Germline CDR1 reads MDHEN; CDR2 reads SYDVKM. The DNA of the CDR3 is TGTGCCAGCAGTTGGCCCGCTTATGGCTACACCTTC. This codes for CASSWPAYGYTF.